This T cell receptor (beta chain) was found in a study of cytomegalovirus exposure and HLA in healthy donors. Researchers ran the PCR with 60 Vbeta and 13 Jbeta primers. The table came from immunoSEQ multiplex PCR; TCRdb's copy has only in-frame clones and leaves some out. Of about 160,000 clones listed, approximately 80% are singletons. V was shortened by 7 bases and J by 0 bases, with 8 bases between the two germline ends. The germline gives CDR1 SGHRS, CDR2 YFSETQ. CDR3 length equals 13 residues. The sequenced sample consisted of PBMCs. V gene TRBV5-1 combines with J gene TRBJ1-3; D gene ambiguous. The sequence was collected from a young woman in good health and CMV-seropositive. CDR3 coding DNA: TGCGCCAGCGGAGAGGGCTCTGGAAACACCATATATTTT. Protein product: CASGEGSGNTIYF.